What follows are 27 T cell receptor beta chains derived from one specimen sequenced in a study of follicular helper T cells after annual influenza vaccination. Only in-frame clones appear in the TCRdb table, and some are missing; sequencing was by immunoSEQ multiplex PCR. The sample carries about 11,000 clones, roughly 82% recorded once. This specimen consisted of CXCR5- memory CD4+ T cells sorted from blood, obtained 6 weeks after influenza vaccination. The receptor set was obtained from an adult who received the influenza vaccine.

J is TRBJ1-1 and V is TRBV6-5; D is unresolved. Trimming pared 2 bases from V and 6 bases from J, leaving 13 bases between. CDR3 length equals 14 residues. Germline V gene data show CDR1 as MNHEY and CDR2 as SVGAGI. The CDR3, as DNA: TGTGCCAGCAGTTACAGGGAGGTCCGTCCTGAAGCTTTCTTT. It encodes CASSYREVRPEAFF.

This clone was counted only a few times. CDR3 region: CASSLGQPGRVLHF. CDR3 DNA sequence: TGTGCCAGCAGTTTAGGACAGCCGGGGAGGGTCCTCCACTTT. V is TRBV28 and J is TRBJ1-6; possibly TRBD1 for D (6 bases). V was shortened by 2 bases and J by 15 bases, with 17 bases between the two germline ends. The CDR3 has 14 residues. From germline, CDR1 is MDHEN and CDR2 SYDVKM. Combining the CDR3 with reference TRBV28 and TRBJ1-6 gives the whole variable domain DVKVTQSSRYLVKRTGEKVFLECVQDMDHENMFWYRQDPGLGLRLIYFSYDVKMKEKGDIPEGYSVSREKKERFSLILESASTNQTSMYLCASSLGQPGRVLHFGNGTRLTVT.

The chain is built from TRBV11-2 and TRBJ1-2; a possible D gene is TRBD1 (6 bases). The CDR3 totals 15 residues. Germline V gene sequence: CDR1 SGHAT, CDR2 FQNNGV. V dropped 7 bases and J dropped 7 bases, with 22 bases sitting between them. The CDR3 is CASTTAHRDSTGYTF. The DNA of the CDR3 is TGTGCCAGCACCACGGCCCACAGGGACTCAACTGGCTACACCTTC.

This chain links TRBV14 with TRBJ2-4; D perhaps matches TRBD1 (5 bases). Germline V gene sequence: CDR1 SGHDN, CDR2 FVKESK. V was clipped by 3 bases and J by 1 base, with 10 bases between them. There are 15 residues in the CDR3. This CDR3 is CASSQGRWAKNIQYF. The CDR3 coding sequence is TGTGCCAGCAGCCAGGGGCGGTGGGCCAAAAACATTCAGTACTTC.

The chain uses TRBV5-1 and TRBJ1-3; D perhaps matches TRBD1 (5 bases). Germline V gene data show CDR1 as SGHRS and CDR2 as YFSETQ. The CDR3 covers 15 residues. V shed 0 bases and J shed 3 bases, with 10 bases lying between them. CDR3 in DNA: TGCGCCAGCAGCTTGGACGGGGCGTTTGGAAACACCATATATTTT. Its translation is CASSLDGAFGNTIYF.

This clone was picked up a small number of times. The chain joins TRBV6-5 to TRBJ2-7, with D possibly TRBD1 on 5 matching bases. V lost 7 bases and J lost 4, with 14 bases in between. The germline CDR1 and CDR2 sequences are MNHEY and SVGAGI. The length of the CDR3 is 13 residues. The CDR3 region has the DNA TGTGCCAGCAAGGGGTCCGGCAGATACGAGCAGTACTTC. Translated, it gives CASKGSGRYEQYF.

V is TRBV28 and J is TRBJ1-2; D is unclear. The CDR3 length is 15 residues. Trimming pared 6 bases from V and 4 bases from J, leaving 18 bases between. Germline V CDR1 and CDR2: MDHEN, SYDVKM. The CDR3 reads CASSPAEGAAYGYTF. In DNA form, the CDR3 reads TGTGCCAGCAGCCCCGCAGAAGGCGCGGCCTATGGCTACACCTTC.

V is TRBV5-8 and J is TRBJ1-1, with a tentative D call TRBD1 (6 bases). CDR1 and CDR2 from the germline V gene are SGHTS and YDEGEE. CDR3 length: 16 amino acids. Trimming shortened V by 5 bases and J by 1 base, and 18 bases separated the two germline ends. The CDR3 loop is CASSYGAGGPNTEAFF. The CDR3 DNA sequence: TGTGCCAGCAGTTACGGTGCCGGGGGGCCGAACACTGAAGCTTTCTTT. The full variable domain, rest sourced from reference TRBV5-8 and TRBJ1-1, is EAGVTQSPTHLIKTRGQQATLRCSPISGHTSVYWYQQALGLGLQFLLWYDEGEERNRGNFPPRFSGRQFPNYSSELNVNALELEDSALYLCASSYGAGGPNTEAFFGQGTRLTVV.

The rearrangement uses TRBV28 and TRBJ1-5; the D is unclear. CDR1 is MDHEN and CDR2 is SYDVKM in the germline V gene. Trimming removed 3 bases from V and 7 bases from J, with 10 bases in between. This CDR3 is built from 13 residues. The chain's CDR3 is CASSFRQDQPQHF. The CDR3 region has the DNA TGTGCCAGCAGTTTTAGGCAGGACCAGCCCCAGCATTTT.

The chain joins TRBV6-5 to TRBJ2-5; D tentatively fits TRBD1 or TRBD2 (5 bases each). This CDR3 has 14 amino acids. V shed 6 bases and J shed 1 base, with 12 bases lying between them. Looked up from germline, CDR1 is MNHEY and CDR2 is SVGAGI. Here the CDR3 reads CASRPSGTQETQYF. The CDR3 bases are TGTGCCAGCAGACCATCGGGGACCCAAGAGACCCAGTACTTC.

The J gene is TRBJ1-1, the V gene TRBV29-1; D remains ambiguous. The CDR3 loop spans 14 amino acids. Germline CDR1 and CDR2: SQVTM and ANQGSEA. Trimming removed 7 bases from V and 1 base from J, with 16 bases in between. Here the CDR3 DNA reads TGCAGCGGATCTGAGATGGAATCGAACACTGAAGCTTTCTTT. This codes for CSGSEMESNTEAFF.

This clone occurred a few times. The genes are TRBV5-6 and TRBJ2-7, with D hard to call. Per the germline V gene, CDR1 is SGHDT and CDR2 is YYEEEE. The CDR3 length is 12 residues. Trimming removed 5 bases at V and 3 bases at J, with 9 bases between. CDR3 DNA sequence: TGTGCCAGCAGTTTCACACACTACGAGCAGTACTTC. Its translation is CASSFTHYEQYF.

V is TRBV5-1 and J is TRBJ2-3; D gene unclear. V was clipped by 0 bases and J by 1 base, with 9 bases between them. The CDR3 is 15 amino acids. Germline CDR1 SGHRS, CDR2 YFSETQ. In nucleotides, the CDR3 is TGCGCCAGCAGCTTGGCGATAGGAGGCACAGATACGCAGTATTTT. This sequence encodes CASSLAIGGTDTQYF. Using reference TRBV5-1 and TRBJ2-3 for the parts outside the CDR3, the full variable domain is KAGVTQTPRYLIKTRGQQVTLSCSPISGHRSVSWYQQTPGQGLQFLFEYFSETQRNKGNFPGRFSGRQFSNSRSEMNVSTLELGDSALYLCASSLAIGGTDTQYFGPGTRLTVL.

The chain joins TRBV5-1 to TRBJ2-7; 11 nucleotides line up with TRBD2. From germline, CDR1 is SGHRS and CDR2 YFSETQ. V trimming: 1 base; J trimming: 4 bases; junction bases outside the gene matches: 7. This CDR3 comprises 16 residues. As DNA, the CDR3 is TGCGCCAGCAGCTTGACCCCTAGCGGGAGGAATTACGAGCAGTACTTC. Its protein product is CASSLTPSGRNYEQYF.

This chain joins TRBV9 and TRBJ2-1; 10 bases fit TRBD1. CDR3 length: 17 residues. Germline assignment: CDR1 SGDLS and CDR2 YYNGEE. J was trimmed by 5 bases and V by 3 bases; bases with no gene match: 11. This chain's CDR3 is CASSGRAGTGVNNEQFF. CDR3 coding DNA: TGTGCCAGCAGCGGGAGGGCCGGGACAGGGGTGAACAATGAGCAGTTCTTC. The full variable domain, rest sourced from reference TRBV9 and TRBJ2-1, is DSGVTQTPKHLITATGQRVTLRCSPRSGDLSVYWYQQSLDQGLQFLIQYYNGEERAKGNILERFSAQQFPDLHSELNLSSLELGDSALYFCASSGRAGTGVNNEQFFGPGTRLTVL.

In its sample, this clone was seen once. The DNA of the CDR3 is TGTGCCAGTAGCCGGGACAGGGCCGATGAGCAGTTCTTC. Translated, it gives CASSRDRADEQFF. V gene TRBV19 combines with J gene TRBJ2-1; 9 nucleotides match TRBD1. Trimming at V came to 6 bases and at J to 8 bases, leaving 5 bases not matched to a gene. The CDR3 is 13 residues long. Per germline, CDR1 LNHDA and CDR2 SQIVND (reference sequence).

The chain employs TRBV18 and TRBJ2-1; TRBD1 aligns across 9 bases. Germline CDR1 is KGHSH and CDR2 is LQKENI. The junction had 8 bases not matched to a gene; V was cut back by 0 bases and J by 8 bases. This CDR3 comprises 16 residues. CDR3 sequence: CASSPPGGQGPHEQFF. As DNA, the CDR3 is TGTGCCAGCTCACCACCAGGGGGACAGGGTCCCCATGAGCAGTTCTTC.

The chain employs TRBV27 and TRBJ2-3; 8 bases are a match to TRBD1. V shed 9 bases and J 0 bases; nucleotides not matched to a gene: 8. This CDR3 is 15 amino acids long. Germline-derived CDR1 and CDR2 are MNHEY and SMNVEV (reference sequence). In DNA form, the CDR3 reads TGTGCCAGGCCCGCGGGACAGGTCAGCACAGATACGCAGTATTTT. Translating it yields CARPAGQVSTDTQYF.

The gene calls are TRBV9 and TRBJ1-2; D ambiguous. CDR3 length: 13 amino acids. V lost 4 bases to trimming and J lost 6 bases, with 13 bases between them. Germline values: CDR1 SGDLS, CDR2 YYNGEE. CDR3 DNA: TGTGCCAGCAGCCCTAGGTCACGAGATGGCTACACCTTC. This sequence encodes CASSPRSRDGYTF.

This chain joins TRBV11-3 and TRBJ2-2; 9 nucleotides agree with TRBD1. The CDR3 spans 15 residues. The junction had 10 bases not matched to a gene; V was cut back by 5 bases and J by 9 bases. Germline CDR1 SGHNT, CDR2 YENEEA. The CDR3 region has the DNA TGTGCCAGCAGCACTGGGGGACAGGGTGCGAGGGAGCTGTTTTTT. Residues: CASSTGGQGARELFF.

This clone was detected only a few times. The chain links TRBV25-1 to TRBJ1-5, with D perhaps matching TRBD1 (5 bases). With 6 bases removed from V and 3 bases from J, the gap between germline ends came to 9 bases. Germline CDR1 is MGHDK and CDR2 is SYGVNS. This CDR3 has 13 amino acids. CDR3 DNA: TGTGCCAGCAGCGACAGTTACAATCAGCCCCAGCATTTT. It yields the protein CASSDSYNQPQHF. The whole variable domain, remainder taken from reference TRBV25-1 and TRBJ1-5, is EADIYQTPRYLVIGTGKKITLECSQTMGHDKMYWYQQDPGMELHLIHYSYGVNSTEKGDLSSESTVSRIRTEHFPLTLESARPSHTSQYLCASSDSYNQPQHFGDGTRLSIL.

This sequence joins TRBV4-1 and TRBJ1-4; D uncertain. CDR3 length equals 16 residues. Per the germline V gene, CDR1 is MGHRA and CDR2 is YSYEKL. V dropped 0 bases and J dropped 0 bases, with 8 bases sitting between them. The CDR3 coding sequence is TGCGCCAGCAGCCAAGACCTTCAGACAACTAATGAAAAACTGTTTTTT. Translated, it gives CASSQDLQTTNEKLFF.

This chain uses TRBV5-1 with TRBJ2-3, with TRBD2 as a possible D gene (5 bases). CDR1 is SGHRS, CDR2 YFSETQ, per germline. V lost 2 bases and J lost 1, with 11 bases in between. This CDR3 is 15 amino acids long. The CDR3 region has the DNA TGCGCCAGCAGCTTAGTGGGAGCGGGCACAGATACGCAGTATTTT. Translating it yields CASSLVGAGTDTQYF.

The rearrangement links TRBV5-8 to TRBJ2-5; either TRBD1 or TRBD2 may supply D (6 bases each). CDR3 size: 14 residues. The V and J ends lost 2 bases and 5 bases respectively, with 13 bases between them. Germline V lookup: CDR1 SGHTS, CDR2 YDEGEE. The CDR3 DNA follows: TGTGCCAGCAGCTTTTCCGGGGGCGGGGAGACCCAGTACTTC. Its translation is CASSFSGGGETQYF.

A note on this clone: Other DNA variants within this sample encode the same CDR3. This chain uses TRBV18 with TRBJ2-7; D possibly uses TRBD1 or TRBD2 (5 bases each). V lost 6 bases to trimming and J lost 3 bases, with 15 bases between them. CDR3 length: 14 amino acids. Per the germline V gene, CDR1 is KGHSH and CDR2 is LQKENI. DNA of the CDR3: TGTGCCAGCTCGTCCGGGACGGGGTACTACGAGCAGTACTTC. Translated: CASSSGTGYYEQYF.

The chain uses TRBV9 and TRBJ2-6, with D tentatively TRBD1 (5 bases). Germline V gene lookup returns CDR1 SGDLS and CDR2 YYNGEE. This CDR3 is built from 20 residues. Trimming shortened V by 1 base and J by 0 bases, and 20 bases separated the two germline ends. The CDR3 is CASSVRQTGEGFSGANVLTF. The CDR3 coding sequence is TGTGCCAGCAGCGTAAGACAGACTGGGGAAGGCTTCTCTGGGGCCAACGTCCTGACTTTC.

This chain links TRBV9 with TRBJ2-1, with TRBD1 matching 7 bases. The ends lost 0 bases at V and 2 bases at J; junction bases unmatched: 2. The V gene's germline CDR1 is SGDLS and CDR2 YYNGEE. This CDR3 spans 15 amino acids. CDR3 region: CASSVGQGAYNEQFF. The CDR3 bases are TGTGCCAGCAGCGTAGGTCAGGGGGCCTACAATGAGCAGTTCTTC. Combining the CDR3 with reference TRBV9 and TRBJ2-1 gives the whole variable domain DSGVTQTPKHLITATGQRVTLRCSPRSGDLSVYWYQQSLDQGLQFLIQYYNGEERAKGNILERFSAQQFPDLHSELNLSSLELGDSALYFCASSVGQGAYNEQFFGPGTRLTVL.